The 5 T cell receptor beta chains given below trace back to one sample, sequenced in a study of blood T cells in healthy people across ages. Alongside a J-beta primer mix, a sample-barcoded 5' primer served in a second PCR lasting roughly 7 to 11 cycles. TCRdb itself ran the 5' RACE reads through MiXCR, one entry per CDR3 protein. The table shows about 800,000 distinct CDR3 sequences, with around 25% occurring only once. These records were also assigned to another study, of T cells of mothers and their children.

Sequenced: blood. Receptors were obtained from a boy aged 5-17 years in good health.

This clonotype has just a few counts. V is TRBV28 and J is TRBJ2-5, with D perhaps TRBD1 (5 bases). The closer fit of TRBJ2-1 to the DNA end suggests the J call may be wrong. Germline CDR1 and CDR2: MDHEN and SYDVKM. The CDR3 loop spans 15 amino acids. CDR3 sequence reads: CASSLIDSRSNEQFF. DNA of the CDR3: TGTGCCAGCAGTTTAATCGACAGTAGATCCAATGAGCAGTTCTTC.

The chain employs TRBV7-2 and TRBJ2-5; D might be TRBD1 (6 bases). There are 14 residues in the CDR3. Trimming left V 1 base short and J 5 bases short, with 11 bases between. Germline-derived CDR1 and CDR2 are SGHTA and FQGNSA. CDR3 loop: CASSLGTGWETQYF. CDR3 sequence (DNA): TGTGCCAGCAGCTTAGGAACAGGGTGGGAGACCCAGTACTTC.

The V gene is TRBV6-5, the J gene TRBJ1-4, with a tentative D call TRBD1 (5 bases). Looked up from germline, CDR1 is MNHEY and CDR2 is SVGAGI. The CDR3 runs 15 residues. Trimming removed 6 bases at V and 5 bases at J, with 16 bases between. The CDR3 is CASSRRQLRNEKLFF. Written as DNA, the CDR3 is TGTGCCAGCAGCCGAAGACAGCTACGAAATGAAAAACTGTTTTTT.

This clonotype was observed a few times. The J gene is TRBJ2-5, the V gene TRBV25-1; TRBD2 matches at 10 bases. The J segment lost 2 bases and the V segment lost 5 bases, leaving 8 bases of the junction unmatched. This CDR3 is 16 amino acids long. The germline CDR1 and CDR2 sequences are MGHDK and SYGVNS. CDR3 sequence: CASSRRASGSQETQYF. CDR3 bases: TGTGCCAGCAGTCGTCGCGCTAGCGGGAGTCAAGAGACCCAGTACTTC.

This sequence joins TRBV6-2 or TRBV6-3 and TRBJ2-5; D is possibly TRBD2 (6 bases). Germline lookup yields CDR1 MNHEY and CDR2 SVGEGT. The germline V and J ends were trimmed by 5 bases and 4 bases, with 14 bases remaining between them. CDR3 length: 14 residues. The CDR3 sequence: CASSRVMGGETQYF. The CDR3 DNA follows: TGTGCCAGCAGTCGGGTAATGGGGGGAGAGACCCAGTACTTC.